Each of the 32 T cell receptor beta chains below was sequenced from the same sample in a study of shared clonotypes between healthy human individuals. Produced via immunoSEQ multiplex PCR; TCRdb's table is partial and in-frame only. The sample gives approximately 1.1 million clones, approximately 78% of which show up once; 0.5% to 0.6% is in the top ten. The material sequenced was memory CD4+ T cells from PBMCs. Subset defined: CD45RA-negative fraction. The receptors were gathered from a man aged 18 to 35 in good health. Some clones in this sample may be carry-over from other donors' samples.

This sequence joins TRBV18 and TRBJ2-5; D unresolved. The CDR3 totals 13 residues. V lost 2 bases and J 3 bases, leaving 7 bases between the germline ends. CDR1 and CDR2 from the germline V gene are KGHSH and LQKENI. This chain's CDR3 is CASSPGSKETQYF. DNA for the CDR3: TGTGCCAGCTCACCAGGCAGTAAAGAGACCCAGTACTTC. Together with reference TRBV18 and TRBJ2-5, the CDR3 gives the full variable domain: NAGVMQNPRHLVRRRGQEARLRCSPMKGHSHVYWYRQLPEEGLKFMVYLQKENIIDESGMPKERFSAEFPKEGPSILRIQQVVRGDSAAYFCASSPGSKETQYFGPGTRLLVL.

This clone was picked up one time. The chain links TRBV10-3 to TRBJ2-7, with TRBD1 as a possible D gene (6 bases). In germline, CDR1 is ENHRY, CDR2 SYGVKD. CDR3 size: 14 residues. Trimming left V 3 bases short and J 2 bases short, with 11 bases between. The CDR3 loop is CAISEGTQTYEQYF. The CDR3 region has the DNA TGTGCCATCAGTGAAGGGACACAAACCTACGAGCAGTACTTC.

The V and J genes are TRBV4-2 and TRBJ2-1, with TRBD2 matching 11 bases. Trimming cost V 3 bases and J 6 bases; bases outside gene matches: 4. CDR1 is LGHNA and CDR2 is YNFKEQ in the germline V gene. The CDR3 sequence is 15 residues long. CDR3 in amino acids: CASSQLAGGANEQFF. DNA of the CDR3: TGTGCCAGCAGCCAGTTAGCGGGAGGGGCCAATGAGCAGTTCTTC.

As to this clone: Other DNA sequences in the same sample also yield this CDR3. This chain uses TRBV28 with TRBJ1-2; weak D call: TRBD1 (5 bases). V was pared by 2 bases and J by 5 bases, with 9 bases between. The CDR3 loop spans 13 amino acids. Germline values: CDR1 MDHEN, CDR2 SYDVKM. CDR3 residues: CASSLVGDYGYTF. Here the CDR3 DNA reads TGTGCCAGCAGTTTAGTAGGGGATTATGGCTACACCTTC.

In DNA, the CDR3 is TGTGCCAGTAGTATCTCTAGCTGGGGTGGACTGGAGACCCAGTACTTC. This translates into CASSISSWGGLETQYF. The V gene is TRBV19, the J gene TRBJ2-5, with a tentative D call TRBD2 (5 bases). The CDR3 spans 16 residues. Germline CDR1 and CDR2: LNHDA and SQIVND (reference sequence). The V and J ends lost 3 bases and 5 bases respectively, with 19 bases between them.

This chain joins TRBV27 and TRBJ2-1, with TRBD1 as a possible D gene (6 bases). The CDR3 runs 13 residues. Per the germline V gene, CDR1 is MNHEY and CDR2 is SMNVEV (reference sequence). Trimming stripped 2 bases from V and 4 bases from J, with 6 bases between. CDR3 in amino acids: CASSLTGYNEQFF. The CDR3 nucleotides are TGTGCCAGCAGTTTAACAGGGTACAATGAGCAGTTCTTC.

The chain employs TRBV5-3 and TRBJ2-7; 7 bases line up with TRBD1. TRBV5-3 is recorded as an ORF, its role being uncertain. The CDR3 extends over 17 amino acids. The trim removed 4 bases at V and 4 bases at J, leaving 17 bases unmatched. The DNA for the CDR3 is TGTGCCAGAAGCGCGAACCACCACCGGGACAGTCTTTACGAGCAGTACTTC. The encoded protein is CARSANHHRDSLYEQYF.

This clone was seen ten or more times. V usage is TRBV5-4 and J usage is TRBJ2-3; 11 nucleotides match TRBD2. There are 15 residues in the CDR3. Per germline, CDR1 SGHNT and CDR2 YYREEE (reference sequence). V gave up 5 bases and J gave up 5 bases; unmatched junction bases: 7. The CDR3 region is CASRQLAGVGDTQYF. The CDR3 region has the DNA TGTGCCAGCAGACAACTAGCGGGAGTAGGAGATACGCAGTATTTT.

CDR3 sequence (DNA): TGTGCCAGCAGCTTAGTGAACCCTGGACAGGGGGAAGAGACCCAGTACTTC. Its protein product is CASSLVNPGQGEETQYF. This sequence joins TRBV7-8 and TRBJ2-5, with 10 bases aligning to TRBD1. The CDR3 length is 17 residues. CDR1 is SGHVS, CDR2 FQNEAQ, per germline. The V segment lost 1 base and the J segment 3 bases; nucleotides outside the gene matches: 8.

The chain recombines TRBV28 with TRBJ2-5; 12 nucleotides agree with TRBD2. The CDR3 loop spans 15 amino acids. After removal of 6 bases from V and 5 bases from J, the junction contained 7 bases not matched to a gene. Germline CDR1 MDHEN, CDR2 SYDVKM. The CDR3 bases are TGTGCCAGCAGGCACCTAGCGGGAGGGCCTGAGACCCAGTACTTC. The encoded protein is CASRHLAGGPETQYF.

The gene calls are TRBV29-1 and TRBJ2-7; 9 bases align to TRBD1. V shed 1 base, J shed 3 bases, and the junction held 10 bases outside the gene matches. Germline CDR1 SQVTM, CDR2 ANQGSEA. The CDR3 has 16 amino acids. CDR3 in DNA: TGCAGCGTTGAAGGTGCGGACAGGGGAGATTACTACGAGCAGTACTTC. This sequence encodes CSVEGADRGDYYEQYF.

With regard to this clone: This specimen includes other DNA sequences encoding the same CDR3. The gene calls are TRBV5-1 and TRBJ1-1; unclear D gene. CDR3 length: 12 amino acids. Germline V CDR1 and CDR2: SGHRS, YFSETQ. The V end was cut by 4 bases, the J end by 2 bases, with 6 bases between. This CDR3 reads CASSDPNTEAFF. CDR3 sequence (DNA): TGCGCCAGCAGCGATCCTAACACTGAAGCTTTCTTT.

The chain joins TRBV19 to TRBJ1-5, with 9 bases aligning to TRBD1. Germline CDR1 is LNHDA and CDR2 is SQIVND (reference sequence). After removal of 4 bases from V and 6 bases from J, the junction contained 1 base not matched to a gene. CDR3 length: 13 residues. The CDR3 sequence is CASSTTGGQPQHF. In DNA, the CDR3 is TGTGCCAGTAGTACGACAGGGGGTCAGCCCCAGCATTTT. The full variable domain, rest sourced from reference TRBV19 and TRBJ1-5, is DGGITQSPKYLFRKEGQNVTLSCEQNLNHDAMYWYRQDPGQGLRLIYYSQIVNDFQKGDIAEGYSVSREKKESFPLTVTSAQKNPTAFYLCASSTTGGQPQHFGDGTRLSIL.

V is TRBV28 and J is TRBJ1-5; the D is unclear. Trimming left V 2 bases short and J 4 bases short, with 12 bases between. The CDR3 is 15 residues long. Per germline, CDR1 MDHEN and CDR2 SYDVKM. The CDR3 region has the DNA TGTGCCAGCAGTTTAACCCCATTTTCAAATCAGCCCCAGCATTTT. It is translated as CASSLTPFSNQPQHF.

The CDR3 is CASSYGTSENEKLFF. CDR3 nucleotide sequence: TGTGCCAGCAGTTACGGGACATCGGAGAACGAAAAACTGTTTTTT. The chain carries TRBV6-5 and TRBJ1-4; maybe TRBD1 (6 bases). Per germline, CDR1 MNHEY and CDR2 SVGAGI. The CDR3 is 15 amino acids. Trimming cost V 2 bases and J 8 bases, with 15 bases left between them.

Many counts were recorded for this clone. The chain is built from TRBV7-8 and TRBJ2-7, with 8 bases matching TRBD2. CDR3 length: 13 residues. Germline CDR1 is SGHVS and CDR2 is FQNEAQ. J gave up 6 bases and V 5 bases, and 6 bases lay outside the gene matches. The CDR3 spells CASSRPGTSEQYF. The CDR3 coding sequence is TGTGCCAGCAGCCGCCCCGGGACTAGCGAGCAGTACTTC.

V gene TRBV28 combines with J gene TRBJ2-1; 11 positions agree with TRBD2. The V segment lost 6 bases and the J segment 0 bases; nucleotides outside the gene matches: 7. Germline V gene sequence: CDR1 MDHEN, CDR2 SYDVKM. The CDR3 spans 17 residues. CDR3 amino acids: CASRSYSGRGSYNEQFF. CDR3 bases: TGTGCCAGCAGAAGCTATAGCGGGAGGGGCTCCTACAATGAGCAGTTCTTC. Looking up the rest from reference TRBV28 and TRBJ2-1 gives the full variable domain: DVKVTQSSRYLVKRTGEKVFLECVQDMDHENMFWYRQDPGLGLRLIYFSYDVKMKEKGDIPEGYSVSREKKERFSLILESASTNQTSMYLCASRSYSGRGSYNEQFFGPGTRLTVL.

The rearrangement uses TRBV7-3 and TRBJ2-2; tentative D call: TRBD2 (6 bases). V was pared by 6 bases and J by 6 bases, with 14 bases between. The germline gives CDR1 SGHTA, CDR2 FQGTGA. The CDR3 has 14 residues. In DNA form, the CDR3 reads TGTGCCAGCAGTCCTCAGGCTAGCGCCGGGGAGCTGTTTTTT. Protein sequence: CASSPQASAGELFF.

This chain uses TRBV7-3 with TRBJ1-1; D gene unclear. The CDR3 loop spans 13 amino acids. V lost 3 bases, J lost 4 bases, and 9 bases lay in between. The germline V gene encodes CDR1 SGHTA and CDR2 FQGTGA. Here the CDR3 reads CASSLGGFTEAFF. The CDR3 DNA follows: TGTGCCAGCAGCTTGGGCGGATTCACTGAAGCTTTCTTT.

The chain is built from TRBV5-4 and TRBJ2-5, with TRBD2 matching over 9 bases. CDR1 SGHNT and CDR2 YYREEE come from the germline V gene (reference sequence). J lost 5 bases, V lost 1 base, and 6 bases had no gene match. The CDR3 has 15 residues. In DNA, the CDR3 is TGTGCCAGCAGCTTGCCGGGACTAGCAGGGGAGACCCAGTACTTC. The encoded protein is CASSLPGLAGETQYF.

The V call is TRBV2, the J call TRBJ1-2; D is unresolved. V lost 3 bases and J lost 7, with 12 bases in between. Germline V gives CDR1 SNHLY, CDR2 FYNNEI. CDR3 length: 13 residues. CDR3 coding DNA: TGTGCCAGCAGTGAGGAGGCAAGGGCTGGCTACACCTTC. Amino acid sequence: CASSEEARAGYTF.

This chain links TRBV7-8 with TRBJ1-5, with D perhaps matching TRBD1 (5 bases). The CDR3 has 14 amino acids. V was shortened by 5 bases and J by 3 bases, with 11 bases between the two germline ends. Germline V gives CDR1 SGHVS, CDR2 FQNEAQ. In DNA form, the CDR3 reads TGTGCCAGCAGCGTGCAGGGTTTCAATCAGCCCCAGCATTTT. Protein: CASSVQGFNQPQHF.

The CDR3 region has the DNA TGTGCCAGCAGCACAAACCGACAGTTCATAGGGTACGAGCAGTACTTC. As protein: CASSTNRQFIGYEQYF. The genes are TRBV5-4 and TRBJ2-7; tentative D call: TRBD1 (5 bases). This CDR3 has 16 amino acids. V was trimmed by 4 bases and J by 4 bases, leaving 21 bases between them. Germline V lookup: CDR1 SGHNT, CDR2 YYREEE (reference sequence).

J is TRBJ1-2 and V is TRBV7-2; D possibly corresponds to TRBD1 (5 bases). Germline V lookup: CDR1 SGHTA, CDR2 FQGNSA. The V and J ends lost 1 base and 5 bases respectively, with 17 bases between them. This CDR3 is built from 16 residues. The CDR3 nucleotides read TGTGCCAGCAGCTTAGAGGAACAGGTTTCAGGTTATGGCTACACCTTC. Encoded protein: CASSLEEQVSGYGYTF. Supplemented by reference TRBV7-2 and TRBJ1-2, the full variable domain reads GAGVSQSPSNKVTEKGKDVELRCDPISGHTALYWYRQSLGQGLEFLIYFQGNSAPDKSGLPSDRFSAERTGGSVSTLTIQRTQQEDSAVYLCASSLEEQVSGYGYTFGSGTRLTVV.

This chain uses TRBV18 with TRBJ2-7; D tentatively fits TRBD1 or TRBD2 (6 bases each). Trimming removed 2 bases at V and 5 bases at J, with 16 bases between. Germline CDR1 KGHSH, CDR2 LQKENI. The CDR3 is 15 amino acids. The CDR3 sequence is CASSPRGVQGDEQYF. CDR3 in DNA: TGTGCCAGCTCACCAAGGGGGGTACAAGGCGACGAGCAGTACTTC.

In regard to this clone: The sample has other DNA sequences that encode this CDR3 too. The chain employs TRBV18 and TRBJ2-1, with D hard to call. CDR3 size: 14 residues. The germline V gene has CDR1 KGHSH and CDR2 LQKENI. Trimming took 3 bases from V and 0 from J, leaving 6 bases between them. CDR3: CASSPTRSYNEQFF. DNA of the CDR3: TGTGCCAGCTCACCCACGCGCTCCTACAATGAGCAGTTCTTC.

This chain joins TRBV5-1 and TRBJ2-2; D ambiguous. V shed 4 bases and J shed 5 bases, with 12 bases lying between them. Germline CDR1 SGHRS, CDR2 YFSETQ. The CDR3 is 14 amino acids. The CDR3 here is CASSRTEQTGELFF. The CDR3 coding sequence is TGCGCCAGCAGCAGAACAGAACAAACCGGGGAGCTGTTTTTT.

The J gene is TRBJ2-7, the V gene TRBV11-2; D call uncertain. Germline V gene sequence: CDR1 SGHAT, CDR2 FQNNGV. Trimming cost V 5 bases and J 9 bases, with 20 bases left between them. The CDR3 runs 14 residues. Here the CDR3 DNA reads TGTGCCAGCAGCAGAACGGCAGCGTTTCAAGGGCAGTACTTC. Its protein product is CASSRTAAFQGQYF.

The V and J genes are TRBV15 and TRBJ2-1; D uncertain. CDR3 length equals 11 residues. Germline-derived CDR1 and CDR2 are LNHNV and YYDKDF (reference sequence). Trimming removed 5 bases from V and 7 bases from J, with 6 bases in between. The CDR3 DNA follows: TGTGCCACCAGCTCAGATAATGAGCAGTTCTTC. Amino acids: CATSSDNEQFF.

The rearrangement uses TRBV13 and TRBJ2-7, with D unclear. Germline loops: CDR1 PRHDT, CDR2 FYEKMQ (reference sequence). The V end lost 9 bases, the J end lost 0 bases, and 12 bases lay between the germline ends. There are 13 residues in the CDR3. In DNA form, the CDR3 reads TGTGCCAGTAAGTTTGGCCCCTCCTACGAGCAGTACTTC. Translating gives CASKFGPSYEQYF.

In DNA form, the CDR3 reads TGTGCCAGCAGTTACGATAGGGGGCGTGAGACTGAAGCTTTCTTT. This gives the protein CASSYDRGRETEAFF. The rearrangement links TRBV6-6 to TRBJ1-1, with 7 bases fitting TRBD1. Germline loops: CDR1 MNHNY, CDR2 SVGAGI (reference sequence). The trim removed 2 bases at V and 5 bases at J, leaving 8 bases unmatched. The CDR3 is made up of 15 amino acids.

This clone came up once. The chain uses TRBV7-7 and TRBJ2-5; the match to TRBD1 covers 10 bases. Germline CDR1 and CDR2: SSHAT and FNYEAQ (reference sequence). J was trimmed by 2 bases and V by 5 bases; bases with no gene match: 2. The CDR3 has 14 amino acids. The CDR3 DNA is TGTGCCAGCAGCCGGGACAGGGGACAAGAGACCCAGTACTTC. It encodes CASSRDRGQETQYF.